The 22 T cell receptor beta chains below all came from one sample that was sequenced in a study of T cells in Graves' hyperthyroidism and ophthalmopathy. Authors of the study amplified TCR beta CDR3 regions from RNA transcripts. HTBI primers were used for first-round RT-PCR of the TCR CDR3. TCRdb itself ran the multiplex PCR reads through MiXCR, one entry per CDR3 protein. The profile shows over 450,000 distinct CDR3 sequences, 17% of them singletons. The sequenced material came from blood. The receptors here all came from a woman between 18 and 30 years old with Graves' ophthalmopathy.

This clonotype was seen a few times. CDR3 in DNA: TGTGCCAGCAGCCTCGGACTAGCGGGAGGGCCGGAGACCCAGTACTTC. It is translated as CASSLGLAGGPETQYF. The chain joins TRBV5-4 to TRBJ2-5, with 15 positions matching TRBD2. Germline trimming cut 4 bases from V and 5 bases from J; bases unmatched to any gene: 6. Germline CDR1 SGHNT, CDR2 YYREEE (reference sequence). The CDR3 covers 16 residues.

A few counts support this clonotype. The CDR3 DNA follows: TGCAGCGTTGAAGGGACGGGTTCAGAAGAGACCCAGTACTTC. It specifies CSVEGTGSEETQYF. This sequence joins TRBV29-1 and TRBJ2-5, with D unclear. With 1 base removed from V and 3 bases from J, the gap between germline ends came to 12 bases. Germline CDR1 is SQVTM and CDR2 is ANQGSEA. The CDR3 covers 14 residues.

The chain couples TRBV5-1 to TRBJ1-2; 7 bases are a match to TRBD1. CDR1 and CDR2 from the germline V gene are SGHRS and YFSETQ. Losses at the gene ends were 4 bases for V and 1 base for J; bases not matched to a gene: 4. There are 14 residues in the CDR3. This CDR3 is CASSLGQDNYGYTF. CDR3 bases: TGCGCCAGCAGCCTCGGACAGGATAACTATGGCTACACCTTC.

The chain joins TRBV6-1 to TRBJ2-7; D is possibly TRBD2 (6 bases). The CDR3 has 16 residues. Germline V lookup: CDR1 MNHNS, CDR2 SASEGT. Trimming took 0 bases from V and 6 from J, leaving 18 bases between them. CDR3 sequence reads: CASSEAGPGPGSEQYF. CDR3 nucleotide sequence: TGTGCCAGCAGTGAAGCGGGGCCGGGACCCGGGAGCGAGCAGTACTTC.

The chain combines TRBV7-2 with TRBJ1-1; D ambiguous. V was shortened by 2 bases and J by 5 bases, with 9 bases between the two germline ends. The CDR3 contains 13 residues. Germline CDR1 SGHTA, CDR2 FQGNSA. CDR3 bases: TGTGCCAGCAGCTTAACCCGATTGACTGAAGCTTTCTTT. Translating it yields CASSLTRLTEAFF. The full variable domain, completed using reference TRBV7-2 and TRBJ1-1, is GAGVSQSPSNKVTEKGKDVELRCDPISGHTALYWYRQSLGQGLEFLIYFQGNSAPDKSGLPSDRFSAERTGGSVSTLTIQRTQQEDSAVYLCASSLTRLTEAFFGQGTRLTVV.

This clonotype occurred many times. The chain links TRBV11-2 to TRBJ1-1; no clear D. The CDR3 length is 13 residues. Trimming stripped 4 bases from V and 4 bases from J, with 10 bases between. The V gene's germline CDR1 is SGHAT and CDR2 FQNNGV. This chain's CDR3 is CASSSYKGTEAFF. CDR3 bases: TGTGCCAGCAGCTCTTACAAGGGCACTGAAGCTTTCTTT.

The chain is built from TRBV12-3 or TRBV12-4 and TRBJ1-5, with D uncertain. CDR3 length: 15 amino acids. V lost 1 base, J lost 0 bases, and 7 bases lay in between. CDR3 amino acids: CASSLDGISNQPQHF. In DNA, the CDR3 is TGTGCCAGCAGTTTAGACGGGATTAGCAATCAGCCCCAGCATTTT.

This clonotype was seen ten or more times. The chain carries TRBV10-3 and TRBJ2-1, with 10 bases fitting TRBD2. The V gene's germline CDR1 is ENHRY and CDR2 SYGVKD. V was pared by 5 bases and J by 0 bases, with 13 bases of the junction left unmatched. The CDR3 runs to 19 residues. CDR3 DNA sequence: TGTGCCATCAGTAGTCGACTAGCGGGTGGCTTAAGCTCCTACAATGAGCAGTTCTTC. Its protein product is CAISSRLAGGLSSYNEQFF.

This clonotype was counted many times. The CDR3: CASSVGSGGSYEQYF. Written as DNA, the CDR3 is TGTGCCAGCAGCGTAGGATCAGGGGGGTCCTACGAGCAGTACTTC. The J gene is TRBJ2-7, the V gene TRBV9; D perhaps matches TRBD1 (7 bases). CDR1 SGDLS and CDR2 YYNGEE come from the germline V gene. V lost 0 bases to trimming and J lost 1 base, with 11 bases between them. The CDR3 is made up of 15 amino acids.

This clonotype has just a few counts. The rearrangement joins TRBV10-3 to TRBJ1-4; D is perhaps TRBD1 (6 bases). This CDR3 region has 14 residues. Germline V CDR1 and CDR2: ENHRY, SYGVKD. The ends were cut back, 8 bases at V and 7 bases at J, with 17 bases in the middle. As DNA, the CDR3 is TGTGCCATCTCAACAGGGATGAGGACTGAAAAACTGTTTTTT. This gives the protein CAISTGMRTEKLFF.

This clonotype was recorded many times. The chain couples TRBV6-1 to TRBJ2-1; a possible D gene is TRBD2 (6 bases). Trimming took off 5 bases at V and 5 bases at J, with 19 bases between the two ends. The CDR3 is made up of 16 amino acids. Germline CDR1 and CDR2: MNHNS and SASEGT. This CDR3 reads CASSTAGVGVNNEQFF. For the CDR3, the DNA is TGTGCCAGCAGTACAGCGGGCGTGGGAGTCAACAATGAGCAGTTCTTC.

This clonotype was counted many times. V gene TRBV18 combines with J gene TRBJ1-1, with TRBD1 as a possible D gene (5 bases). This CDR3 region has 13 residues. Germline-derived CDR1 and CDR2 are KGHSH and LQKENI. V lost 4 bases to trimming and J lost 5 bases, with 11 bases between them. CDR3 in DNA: TGTGCCAGCTCACAGGGGATGGGGACTGAAGCTTTCTTT. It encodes CASSQGMGTEAFF.

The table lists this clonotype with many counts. CDR3 loop: CSARWRERAYEQYF. In DNA form, the CDR3 reads TGCAGTGCTAGATGGCGGGAGAGGGCCTACGAGCAGTACTTC. The rearrangement links TRBV20-1 to TRBJ2-7, with 7 positions matching TRBD2. The CDR3 covers 14 residues. The J segment lost 2 bases and the V segment lost 2 bases, leaving 6 bases of the junction unmatched. Per the germline V gene, CDR1 is DFQATT and CDR2 is SNEGSKA (reference sequence).

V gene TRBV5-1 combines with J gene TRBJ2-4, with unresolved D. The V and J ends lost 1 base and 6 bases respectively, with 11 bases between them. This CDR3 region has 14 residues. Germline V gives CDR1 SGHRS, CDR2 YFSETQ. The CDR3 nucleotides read TGCGCCAGCAGCTTGAGGGCACAAGGAAACATTCAGTACTTC. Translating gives CASSLRAQGNIQYF.

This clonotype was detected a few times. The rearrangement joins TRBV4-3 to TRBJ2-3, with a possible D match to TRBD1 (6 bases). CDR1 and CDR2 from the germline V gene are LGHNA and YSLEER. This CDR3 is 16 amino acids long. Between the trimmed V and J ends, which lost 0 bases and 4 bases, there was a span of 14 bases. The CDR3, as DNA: TGCGCCAGCAGCCAAGATCTAGGGGCAGGGGCAGATACGCAGTATTTT. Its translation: CASSQDLGAGADTQYF.

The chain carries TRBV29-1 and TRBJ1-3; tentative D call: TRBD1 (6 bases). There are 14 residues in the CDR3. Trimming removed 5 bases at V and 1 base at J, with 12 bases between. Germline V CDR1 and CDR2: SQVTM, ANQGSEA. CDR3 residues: CSVTSDSSGNTIYF. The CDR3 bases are TGCAGCGTTACCTCGGACAGTTCTGGAAACACCATATATTTT. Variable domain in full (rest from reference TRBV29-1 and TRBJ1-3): SAVISQKPSRDICQRGTSLTIQCQVDSQVTMMFWYRQQPGQSLTLIATANQGSEATYESGFVIDKFPISRPNLTFSTLTVSNMSPEDSSIYLCSVTSDSSGNTIYFGEGSWLTVV.

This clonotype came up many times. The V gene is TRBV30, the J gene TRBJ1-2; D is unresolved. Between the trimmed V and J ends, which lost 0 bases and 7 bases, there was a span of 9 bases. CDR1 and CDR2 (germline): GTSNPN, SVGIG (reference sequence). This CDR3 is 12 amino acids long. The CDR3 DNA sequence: TGTGCCTGGAGTGTTAATCCAGCTGGCTACACCTTC. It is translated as CAWSVNPAGYTF. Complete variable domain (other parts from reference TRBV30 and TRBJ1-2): SQTIHQWPATLVQPVGSPLSLECTVEGTSNPNLYWYRQAAGRGLQLLFYSVGIGQISSEVPQNLSASRPQDRQFILSSKKLLLSDSGFYLCAWSVNPAGYTFGSGTRLTVV.

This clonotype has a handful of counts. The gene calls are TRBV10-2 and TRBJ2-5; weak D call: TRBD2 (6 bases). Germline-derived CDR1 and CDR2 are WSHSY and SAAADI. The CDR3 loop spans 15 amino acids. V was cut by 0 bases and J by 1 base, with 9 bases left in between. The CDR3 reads CASSESGLPQETQYF. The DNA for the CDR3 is TGCGCCAGCAGTGAGTCCGGACTACCCCAAGAGACCCAGTACTTC.

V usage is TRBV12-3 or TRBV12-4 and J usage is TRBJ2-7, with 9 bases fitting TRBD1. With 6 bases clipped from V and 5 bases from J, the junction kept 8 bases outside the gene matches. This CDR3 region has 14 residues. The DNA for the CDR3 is TGTGCCAGCAGCCGCGGACAGGGGACAGACGAGCAGTACTTC. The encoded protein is CASSRGQGTDEQYF.

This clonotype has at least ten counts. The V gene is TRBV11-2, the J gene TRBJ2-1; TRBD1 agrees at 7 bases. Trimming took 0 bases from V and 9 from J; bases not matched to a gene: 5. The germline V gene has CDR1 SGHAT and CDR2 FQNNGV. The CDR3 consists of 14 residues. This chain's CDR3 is CASSLEQGLIEQFF. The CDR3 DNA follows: TGTGCCAGCAGCTTAGAACAGGGGTTGATTGAGCAGTTCTTC. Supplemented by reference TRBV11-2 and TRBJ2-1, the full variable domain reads EAGVAQSPRYKIIEKRQSVAFWCNPISGHATLYWYQQILGQGPKLLIQFQNNGVVDDSQLPKDRFSAERLKGVDSTLKIQPAKLEDSAVYLCASSLEQGLIEQFFGPGTRLTVL.

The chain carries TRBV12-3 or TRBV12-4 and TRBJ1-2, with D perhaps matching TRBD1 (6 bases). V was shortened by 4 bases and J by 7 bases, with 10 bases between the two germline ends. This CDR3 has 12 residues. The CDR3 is CASSSTGFGYTF. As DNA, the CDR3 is TGTGCCAGCAGTTCGACAGGCTTTGGCTACACCTTC.

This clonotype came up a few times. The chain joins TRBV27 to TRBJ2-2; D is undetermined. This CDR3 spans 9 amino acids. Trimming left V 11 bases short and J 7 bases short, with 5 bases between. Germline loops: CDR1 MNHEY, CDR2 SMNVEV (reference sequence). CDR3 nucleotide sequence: TGTGCCGGATACGGGGAGCTGTTTTTT. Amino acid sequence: CAGYGELFF.